This T cell receptor beta chain comes out of a study of cytomegalovirus exposure and HLA in healthy donors. As to this clone: Its antigen is currently unknown.

Broader study findings: Cytomegalovirus-associated TCR beta chains were listed, numbering 164. The authors excluded some V segments, including TRBV6-2 and TRBV6-3, as indistinguishable. Most CMV-associated TCR beta chains appeared HLA-restricted in a later analysis.

PCR employed 60 Vbeta and 13 Jbeta primers. Using immunoSEQ multiplex PCR, the repertoire was profiled, and TCRdb retains in-frame clones only, with some absent. Altogether about 230,000 clones are present, approximately 78% being singletons, with the ten largest covering approximately 0.49%. Per germline, CDR1 LNHNV and CDR2 YYDKDF (reference sequence). The CDR3 has 17 amino acids. J gave up 3 bases and V 2 bases, and 7 bases lay outside the gene matches. The clonotype originates from a boy aged 10-17 years in good health and CMV-seronegative. The sequenced sample consisted of PBMCs. This rearrangement joins TRBV15 to TRBJ2-3, with 11 bases identical to TRBD2. Here the CDR3 reads CATSRSPGLAETDTQYF. CDR3 bases: TGTGCCACCAGCAGATCTCCGGGACTAGCGGAAACAGATACGCAGTATTTT. The full variable domain, with the rest looked up from reference TRBV15 and TRBJ2-3, is DAMVIQNPRYQVTQFGKPVTLSCSQTLNHNVMYWYQQKSSQAPKLLFHYYDKDFNNEADTPDNFQSRRPNTSFCFLDIRSPGLGDTAMYLCATSRSPGLAETDTQYFGPGTRLTVL.